These T cell receptor beta chains were read from a single sample in a study of technical replicates of blood from a few donors. The method was immunoSEQ multiplex PCR; TCRdb's version includes in-frame clones alone and lacks a portion of them. The repertoire holds about 80,000 clones, with 95% to 98% as singletons. Specimen: T cells isolated from PBMCs. Receptors originate from a human donor in good health. Both conserved end residues are part of each CDR3. The D gene is left open where the match is weak. Rows may omit the clone size; those that give it use once, few, many or a size class.

NA | NA | TRBJ2-7 | TRBV6-1 | TGTGCCAGCAGGGAAGGGCCTTACGAGCAGTACTTC | CASREGPYEQYF
TRBD1 | NA | TRBJ1-1 | TRBV6-1 | TGTGCCAGCAGTGTAAACAGGGGGACTGAAGCTTTCTTT | CASSVNRGTEAFF
TRBD1 | NA | TRBJ2-7 | TRBV5-1 | TGCGCCAGCAGCTTGGGTCCGGGACAGGCCTACGAGCAGTACTTC | CASSLGPGQAYEQYF
NA | once | TRBJ1-2 | TRBV5-4 | TGTGCCAGCAGCTTGATGACAGTAGCTAACTATGGCTACACCTTC | CASSLMTVANYGYTF
NA | NA | TRBJ1-5 | TRBV6-1 | TGTGCCAGCAGTCCACAGGACTATAGCAATCAGCCCCAGCATTTT | CASSPQDYSNQPQHF
NA | NA | TRBJ1-4 | TRBV5-6 | TGTGCCAGCAGCCACACCTTTGGTCCCGCTAATGAAAAACTGTTTTTT | CASSHTFGPANEKLFF
NA | NA | TRBJ1-2 | TRBV27 | TGTGCCAGCAGTTTTCGTCAGGGGCCGGGTGGCTACACCTTC | CASSFRQGPGGYTF
TRBD1 | once | TRBJ1-1 | TRBV6-5 | TGTGCCAGCCGGGGACAGTCGGACACTGAAGCTTTCTTT | CASRGQSDTEAFF
TRBD2 | NA | TRBJ2-2 | TRBV11-3 | TGTGCCAGCAGCTTAGATCCTAGCGGGAACACCGGGGAGCTGTTTTTT | CASSLDPSGNTGELFF
NA | NA | TRBJ2-2 | TRBV9 | TGTGCCAGCAGCGAAAACTGGGACTCTTCGAACACCGGGGAGCTGTTTTTT | CASSENWDSSNTGELFF
NA | NA | TRBJ2-3 | TRBV5-4 | TGTGCCAGCAGCTACGCCTACACAGATACGCAGTATTTT | CASSYAYTDTQYF
NA | NA | TRBJ2-6 | TRBV28 | TGTGCCAGCAGTTTACGGAGGGGGCTATCTGGGGCCAACGTCCTGACTTTC | CASSLRRGLSGANVLTF
NA | NA | TRBJ1-1 | TRBV4-1 | TGCGCCAGCAGTGGTCCTCTATTGAACACTGAAGCTTTCTTT | CASSGPLLNTEAFF
NA | NA | TRBJ2-5 | TRBV4-1 | TGCGCCAGCAGCTCTAGCGTAATAGAGACCCAGTACTTC | CASSSSVIETQYF
TRBD2 | once | TRBJ2-7 | TRBV28 | TGTGCCAGCAGTCCCCGACTGAGCGGGAGGGTCTACGAGCAGTACTTC | CASSPRLSGRVYEQYF
NA | NA | TRBJ1-1 | TRBV2 | TGTGCCAGTACGATCGGCACTGAAGCTTTCTTT | CASTIGTEAFF
NA | NA | TRBJ1-4 | TRBV4-1 | TGCGCCAGCAGCCAAGTTTATGGCAGGGATTATTTGAAACTGTTTTTT | CASSQVYGRDYLKLFF
NA | NA | TRBJ2-2 | TRBV10-3 | TGTGCCACGGCGCCGACAGCGACGTTCATCCTGGGGGAGCTGTTTTTT | CATAPTATFILGELFF
NA | NA | TRBJ2-5 | TRBV5-1 | TGCGCCAGCAGCTTGGGTGTACTGGGGGCTTGGGAGACCCAGTACTTC | CASSLGVLGAWETQYF
TRBD1 | NA | TRBJ2-7 | TRBV4-1 | TGCGCCAGCAGCCACGCGAAAGTAGGACAGGACTCCTACGAGCAGTACTTC | CASSHAKVGQDSYEQYF
NA | NA | TRBJ1-1 | TRBV2 | TGTGCCAGCCAGGGGAACACTGAAGCTTTCTTT | CASQGNTEAFF
TRBD1 | NA | TRBJ1-1 | TRBV2 | TGTGCCAGCATGGGACAGGGAGGGGACACTGAAGCTTTCTTT | CASMGQGGDTEAFF
NA | once | TRBJ1-5 | TRBV2 | TGTGCCAGCAGTTTGGGCAGGCCTCAGCCCCAGCATTTT | CASSLGRPQPQHF
NA | NA | TRBJ2-1 | TRBV7-6 | TGTGCCAGCAGCTTGGACGGGAGAGCCTTCAATGAGCAGTTCTTC | CASSLDGRAFNEQFF
TRBD1 | NA | TRBJ1-2 | TRBV19 | TGTGCCAGTAGTCCAGGGGGCGCTTATGGCTACACCTTC | CASSPGGAYGYTF
TRBD2 | NA | TRBJ2-3 | TRBV2 | TGTGCCAGCAGTGAAGCGCTTCGGGCTAGCGGGAGTAGGGCAGATACGCAGTATTTT | CASSEALRASGSRADTQYF
NA | NA | TRBJ1-5 | TRBV2 | TGTGCCAGCAGTGTCCAGGGCCCCAATCAGCCCCAGCATTTT | CASSVQGPNQPQHF
TRBD1 | NA | TRBJ1-6 | TRBV28 | TGTGCCAGCAGTTTCGGGACAGCAAGGCACTCACCCCTCCACTTT | CASSFGTARHSPLHF
NA | NA | TRBJ2-3 | TRBV21-1 | TGTGCCAGCAGCAAATCGACTAGCGGGGGCAGCACAGATACGCAGTATTTT | CASSKSTSGGSTDTQYF
NA | NA | TRBJ1-5 | TRBV6-1 | TGTGCCAGCTGTATTTCAGGCTATAGCAATCAGCCCCAGCATTTT | CASCISGYSNQPQHF
NA | NA | TRBJ2-7 | TRBV11-3 | TGTGCCAGCAGCGGGGGGGGCAAACACGAGCAGTACTTC | CASSGGGKHEQYF
NA | NA | TRBJ2-5 | TRBV7-9 | TGTGCCAGCAGCTTATGGAGGTCGCCCGAGACCCAGTACTTC | CASSLWRSPETQYF
TRBD2 | NA | TRBJ2-5 | TRBV5-4 | TGTGCCAGCAGCTCCTCCGGGCTCACTAGCGGGAGGGCCGAAGAGACCCAGTACTTC | CASSSSGLTSGRAEETQYF
NA | NA | TRBJ1-5 | TRBV6-1 | TGTGCCAGCAGTGTCGTGAGACAGGTTTATCAGCCCCAGCATTTT | CASSVVRQVYQPQHF
NA | NA | TRBJ1-1 | TRBV10-1 | TGCGCCAGCAGTGAGAGAGGTGGCACTGAAGCTTTCTTT | CASSERGGTEAFF
TRBD1 | NA | TRBJ1-4 | TRBV19 | TGTGCCAGTAGTATTACGACCGGGACAGGAGATGAAAAACTGTTTTTT | CASSITTGTGDEKLFF
NA | NA | TRBJ1-3 | TRBV10-3 | TGTGCCATCAGGACCGGAGATTCTGGAAACACCATATATTTT | CAIRTGDSGNTIYF
TRBD1 | NA | TRBJ1-4 | TRBV30 | TGTGCCTGGAGTGTAGAGGGGGCTTATGAAAAACTGTTTTTT | CAWSVEGAYEKLFF
NA | NA | TRBJ2-1 | TRBV11-2 | TGTGCCAGCAGCTTAGAGACTACCCCTTCGCAGTTCTTC | CASSLETTPSQFF
TRBD2 | NA | TRBJ2-7 | TRBV29-1 | TGCAGCGTTGAAGACCCCGCTAGCGGATCCTACGAGCAGTACTTC | CSVEDPASGSYEQYF
NA | once | TRBJ1-1 | TRBV4-2 | TGTGCCAGCAGCCAAGGGCAGGGGTCTCTTCGAGGTACTGAAGCTTTCTTT | CASSQGQGSLRGTEAFF
TRBD2 | NA | TRBJ2-7 | TRBV2 | TGTGCCAGCAGCACTAGCGGGGGCGCCTACGAGCAGTACTTC | CASSTSGGAYEQYF
TRBD1 | NA | TRBJ2-1 | TRBV7-3 | TGTGCCAGCAGCTTAGGTCTCGGGACAGGGGATTACAATGAGCAGTTCTTC | CASSLGLGTGDYNEQFF
NA | NA | TRBJ2-1 | TRBV29-1 | TGCAGCGCCGTGGACAGAATCAATGAGCAGTTCTTC | CSAVDRINEQFF
TRBD2 | NA | TRBJ2-1 | TRBV7-9 | TGTGCCGGAGAATTAGCTAGCGGGAGCTACGAGCAGTTCTTC | CAGELASGSYEQFF
TRBD2 | NA | TRBJ2-1 | TRBV6-1 | TGTGCCAGCAATCTGGGGACTAGCGGGAACGGTGAGCAGTTCTTC | CASNLGTSGNGEQFF
NA | NA | TRBJ2-2 | TRBV7-6 | TGTGCCAGCAGCCCGGTCGGGGGAACCGGGGAGCTGTTTTTT | CASSPVGGTGELFF
TRBD1 | NA | TRBJ2-7 | TRBV4-1 | TGCGCCAGCAGCCTCAAGGTCGGGACAGGGGGCCTATCGGCCTACGAGCAGTACTTC | CASSLKVGTGGLSAYEQYF
NA | NA | TRBJ1-2 | TRBV7-9 | TGTGCCAGCAGCGGACGCCAGGGTGATGGCTACACCTTC | CASSGRQGDGYTF
TRBD2 | NA | TRBJ2-7 | TRBV4-2 | TGTGCCAGCAGCTATAGCGGGAGTGGCTCCGAGCAGTACTTC | CASSYSGSGSEQYF
NA | NA | TRBJ2-2 | TRBV4-1 | TGCGCCAGCACCCACTCCCTTCCCCTTATCCGGGAGCTGTTTTTT | CASTHSLPLIRELFF
TRBD1 | NA | TRBJ2-7 | TRBV29-1 | TGCAGCGTCAGGACAGGGCAGTCCGAGCAGTACTTC | CSVRTGQSEQYF
NA | NA | TRBJ1-2 | TRBV7-9 | TGTGCCAGCAGCCCCCGGGGGGGGGACTATGGCTACACCTTC | CASSPRGGDYGYTF
NA | NA | TRBJ2-3 | TRBV14 | TGTGCCAGCAGCCAAGACTTCGCGGGGATTTCCACAGATACGCAGTATTTT | CASSQDFAGISTDTQYF
NA | once | TRBJ2-7 | TRBV19 | TGTGCCAGTAGTGGGGCCGCGGAATCCTACGAGCAGTACTTC | CASSGAAESYEQYF
NA | NA | TRBJ1-1 | TRBV7-9 | TGTGCCACCGGACTTGAGACGGCTACTGAAGCTTTCTTT | CATGLETATEAFF
TRBD2 | NA | TRBJ2-5 | TRBV27 | TGTGCCAGCAGTCCGTTCGCGGGGGAAGAGACCCAGTACTTC | CASSPFAGEETQYF
TRBD1 | NA | TRBJ2-3 | TRBV2 | TGTGCCAGCAGTGGACAGGGTTTTGGCACAGATACGCAGTATTTT | CASSGQGFGTDTQYF
NA | NA | TRBJ1-4 | TRBV28 | TGTGCCAGCAGTCTCCCGGGGGAAAAACTGTTTTTT | CASSLPGEKLFF